The T cell receptor (beta chain) described here comes from a study of blood T cell repertoires in COVID-19. Sequencing was performed with immunoSEQ multiplex PCR; in TCRdb, only in-frame clones are kept and a portion is missing. The table has around 240,000 clones, around 90% seen once. Sequencing input: PBMCs or T cells enriched from blood (not recorded which). The clonotype comes from a man aged 50 or older who had been exposed to COVID-19.

The CDR3: CASSLSTLSGANVLTF. DNA for the CDR3: TGCGCCAGCAGCTTGAGCACCCTCTCTGGGGCCAACGTCCTGACTTTC. The V call is TRBV5-1, the J call TRBJ2-6; no firm D call. Deletions cut 1 base from V and 0 bases from J, with 8 bases between. Germline CDR1 SGHRS, CDR2 YFSETQ. The CDR3 is made up of 16 amino acids. Looking up the rest from reference TRBV5-1 and TRBJ2-6 gives the full variable domain: KAGVTQTPRYLIKTRGQQVTLSCSPISGHRSVSWYQQTPGQGLQFLFEYFSETQRNKGNFPGRFSGRQFSNSRSEMNVSTLELGDSALYLCASSLSTLSGANVLTFGAGSRLTVL.